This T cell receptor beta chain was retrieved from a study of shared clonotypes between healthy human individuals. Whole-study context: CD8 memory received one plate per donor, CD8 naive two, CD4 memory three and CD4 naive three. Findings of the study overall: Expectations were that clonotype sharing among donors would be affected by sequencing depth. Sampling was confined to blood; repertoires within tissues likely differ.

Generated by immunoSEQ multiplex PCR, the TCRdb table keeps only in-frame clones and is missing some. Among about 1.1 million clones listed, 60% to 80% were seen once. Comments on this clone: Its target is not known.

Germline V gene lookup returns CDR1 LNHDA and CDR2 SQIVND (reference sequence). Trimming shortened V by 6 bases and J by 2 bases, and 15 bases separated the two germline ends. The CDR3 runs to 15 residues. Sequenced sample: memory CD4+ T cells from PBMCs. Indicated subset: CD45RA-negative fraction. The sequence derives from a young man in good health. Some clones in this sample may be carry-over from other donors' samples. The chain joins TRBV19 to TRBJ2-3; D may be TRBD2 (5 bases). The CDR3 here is CASSLSRGYTDTQYF. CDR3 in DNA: TGTGCCAGTAGCCTATCTCGGGGATACACAGATACGCAGTATTTT.